This T cell receptor (beta chain) was documented in a study of beta chain features in type 1 diabetes. Post-sort purity exceeded 95% for all sorted populations. This clone showed up just a few times. The target antigen is unknown. Trimming removed 3 bases from V and 8 bases from J; junction bases left unmatched: 7. Germline loops: CDR1 SGHRS, CDR2 YFSETQ. This CDR3 spans 13 amino acids. Study-level findings and limits: Moderately but significantly shorter TCRB CDR3s were found in Type 1 diabetes patients in all four CD4+ subsets. Patients and controls would be equally affected if PCR favored shorter templates.

Reverse transcribing all isolated RNA meant expressed TCRB transcripts were sequenced. This table comes from immunoSEQ multiplex PCR, and its TCRdb copy is limited to in-frame clones, with some not included. This table holds around 250,000 clones, approximately 13% found once. The TCR sequence derives from a man aged 25-45 years with type 1 diabetes. The chain uses TRBV5-1 and TRBJ1-2; 7 positions agree with TRBD1. Sequencing was done on a sample of naive CD4+ T cells from blood. This CDR3 reads CASSSGQRDGYTF. CDR3 in DNA: TGCGCCAGCAGCTCGGGACAGAGGGACGGCTACACCTTC.